This TCR beta chain was sequenced during a study of shared clonotypes between healthy human individuals. Sequencing used immunoSEQ multiplex PCR; TCRdb keeps in-frame clones, though not all of them. The sample contains approximately 1,000,000 clones, around three quarters of which appear only once. The CDR3 covers 14 residues. Losses at the gene ends were 6 bases for V and 8 bases for J; bases not matched to a gene: 10. Germline lookup yields CDR1 MDHEN and CDR2 SYDVKM. Sequenced: memory CD4+ T cells from PBMCs. Subset specified: CD45RA-negative fraction. V and J are TRBV28 and TRBJ1-3; 7 nucleotides match TRBD1. This receptor was obtained from a man in his late teens or twenties in good health. Some clones in this sample may be carry-over from other donors' samples. The CDR3 DNA is TGTGCCAGCAGCCAGACAGGGACAGTGCACACCATATATTTT. Translation: CASSQTGTVHTIYF.